The rows below give T cell receptor beta chains drawn from one sample of a study of long-term antiretroviral therapy in people with HIV. The protocol was immunoSEQ multiplex PCR, while the TCRdb copy is restricted to in-frame clones and leaves out a portion. This table has tens of thousands of clones, roughly four fifths appearing once. The specimen was unsorted PBMCs, collected 1.1 years before starting antiretroviral therapy. The origin of the receptors is a woman in her twenties or thirties with HIV. The conserved cysteine and the conserved F or W are not part of the CDR3 here. Fields, in order: V gene, CDR3 protein.

v_call: TRBV27; cdr3_aa: ASSSSGTIYGYT
v_call: TRBV2; cdr3_aa: ASRDQAGGMQY
v_call: TRBV7-8; cdr3_aa: ASSLALEQGGNSPLH
v_call: TRBV4-2; cdr3_aa: ASSSLADPTYTQY
v_call: TRBV25-1; cdr3_aa: ASGGQGNTEAF
v_call: TRBV6-1; cdr3_aa: ASSKGYHESPLH
v_call: TRBV27; cdr3_aa: ASKYNLNTEAF
v_call: TRBV6-5; cdr3_aa: ASSYSGNWELF
v_call: TRBV4-2; cdr3_aa: ASSTDGEAF
v_call: TRBV9; cdr3_aa: ASSAKPGTSPYEQY
v_call: TRBV7-9; cdr3_aa: ASSLAEGETGNTIY
v_call: TRBV5-1; cdr3_aa: ASSEQGAGTDTQY
v_call: TRBV10-2; cdr3_aa: ASSEGGPGANVLT
v_call: TRBV28; cdr3_aa: ASFGQGAGYEQY
v_call: TRBV7-9; cdr3_aa: ASSLWTGSNEKLF
v_call: TRBV27; cdr3_aa: ASSLSAGGNQPQH
v_call: TRBV5-6; cdr3_aa: ASSSKSGTLDTQY
v_call: TRBV13; cdr3_aa: ASSPGDSGELF
v_call: TRBV7-2; cdr3_aa: ASSSRSYNEQF
v_call: TRBV6-1; cdr3_aa: ASTPKRGTNYGYT
v_call: TRBV5-6; cdr3_aa: ASSLRISSEKLF
v_call: TRBV27; cdr3_aa: ASSLGSAASTEAF
v_call: TRBV12-5; cdr3_aa: ASGEPLYHDRANTEAF
v_call: TRBV28; cdr3_aa: ASSPSEVPVDGYT
v_call: TRBV5-6; cdr3_aa: ASRWFGPNYGYT
v_call: TRBV21-1; cdr3_aa: ATSTEQHSGNTIY
v_call: TRBV7-3; cdr3_aa: ASSSFLRNQGNTIY
v_call: TRBV25-1; cdr3_aa: ASSERDSGELF
v_call: TRBV28; cdr3_aa: ASSLLGSGYGYT
v_call: TRBV19; cdr3_aa: ASSINRGTEAF
v_call: TRBV7-6; cdr3_aa: ASSLAGGRETQY
v_call: TRBV5-1; cdr3_aa: ASSLAVSGLGTGANVLT
v_call: TRBV11-1; cdr3_aa: ASSSRPGLVYYEQY
v_call: TRBV7-2; cdr3_aa: ASSLGHSLSPLH
v_call: TRBV6-1; cdr3_aa: ASSEGIRELF
v_call: TRBV30; cdr3_aa: AWTRTGGKETQY
v_call: TRBV4-1; cdr3_aa: ASSQEGGDYQPQH
v_call: TRBV7-6; cdr3_aa: ASSETSGTGGREQY
v_call: TRBV2; cdr3_aa: ASDRGRETQY
v_call: TRBV4-2; cdr3_aa: ASSQDLQGWELF
v_call: TRBV25-1; cdr3_aa: ASKNTPNTEAF